Sequencing of this TCR beta chain was carried out in a study of blood T cell repertoires in COVID-19. In the study overall: Samples of COVID-19 (acute and convalescent) were obtained from the United States, Italy and Spain. PBMCs, B-cell-depleted T cells, or T cells provided the cDNA or gDNA that made up the material.

Recovery meant two consecutive negative NP/OP PCR tests, professional clearance, or resolved symptoms. Germline V gene lookup returns CDR1 SGHDT and CDR2 YYEEEE. V was clipped by 0 bases and J by 5 bases, with 8 bases between them. The CDR3 runs 14 residues. Per the original methods: Amplification from reference gene primers served as the basis for estimated nucleated cell counts. The method was immunoSEQ multiplex PCR; TCRdb's version includes in-frame clones alone and lacks a portion of them. V, J and clone size reflect that table, while D and trimming were determined from the DNA. The sample lists 200,000 to 250,000 clones, just under 85% occurring once.

The sequencing input was PBMCs or T cells enriched from blood (not recorded which). This chain links TRBV5-6 with TRBJ1-4; D gene uncertain. This TCR was sampled from a man aged 40-55 years who had recovered from COVID-19. Written as DNA, the CDR3 is TGTGCCAGCAGCTTGGGACGGGTAAATGAAAAACTGTTTTTT. This codes for CASSLGRVNEKLFF.